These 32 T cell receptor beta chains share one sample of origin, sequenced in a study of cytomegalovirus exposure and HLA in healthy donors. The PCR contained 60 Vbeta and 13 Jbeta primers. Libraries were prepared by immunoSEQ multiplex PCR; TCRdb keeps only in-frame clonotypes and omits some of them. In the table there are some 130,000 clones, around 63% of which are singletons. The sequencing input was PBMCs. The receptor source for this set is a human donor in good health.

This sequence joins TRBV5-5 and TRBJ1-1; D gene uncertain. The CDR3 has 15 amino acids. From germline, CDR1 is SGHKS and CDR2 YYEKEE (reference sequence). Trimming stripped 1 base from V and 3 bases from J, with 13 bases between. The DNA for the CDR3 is TGTGCCAGCAGCTTGTTAACGGGGTTGGACACTGAAGCTTTCTTT. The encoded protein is CASSLLTGLDTEAFF.

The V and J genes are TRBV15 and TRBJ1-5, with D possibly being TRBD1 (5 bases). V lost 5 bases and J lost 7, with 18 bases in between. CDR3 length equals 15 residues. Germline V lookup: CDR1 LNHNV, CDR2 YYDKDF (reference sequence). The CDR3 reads CATSAGGGGEQPQHF. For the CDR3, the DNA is TGTGCCACCAGCGCAGGCGGGGGAGGGGAGCAGCCCCAGCATTTT.

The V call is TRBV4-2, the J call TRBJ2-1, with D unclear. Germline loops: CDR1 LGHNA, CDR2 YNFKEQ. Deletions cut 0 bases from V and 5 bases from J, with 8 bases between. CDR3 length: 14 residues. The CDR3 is CASSQEIANNEQFF. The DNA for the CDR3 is TGTGCCAGCAGCCAAGAAATTGCGAACAATGAGCAGTTCTTC.

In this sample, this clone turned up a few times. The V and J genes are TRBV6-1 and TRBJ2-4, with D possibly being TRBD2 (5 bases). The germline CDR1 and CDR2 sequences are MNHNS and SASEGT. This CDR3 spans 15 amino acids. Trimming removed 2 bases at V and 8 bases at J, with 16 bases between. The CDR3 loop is CASSETLGLGDIQYF. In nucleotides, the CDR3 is TGTGCCAGCAGTGAAACATTAGGGCTCGGGGACATTCAGTACTTC.

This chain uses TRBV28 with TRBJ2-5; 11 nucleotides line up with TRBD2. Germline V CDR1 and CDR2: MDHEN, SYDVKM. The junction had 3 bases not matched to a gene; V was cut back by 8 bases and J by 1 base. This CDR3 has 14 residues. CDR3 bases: TGTGCCAGCCTAGCGGGAGGATCCCAAGAGACCCAGTACTTC. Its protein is CASLAGGSQETQYF.

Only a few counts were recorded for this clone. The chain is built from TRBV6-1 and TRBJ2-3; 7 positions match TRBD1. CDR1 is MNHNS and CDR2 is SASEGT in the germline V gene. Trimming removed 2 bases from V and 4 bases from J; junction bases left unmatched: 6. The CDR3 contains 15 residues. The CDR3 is CASSERTGFADTQYF. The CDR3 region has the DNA TGTGCCAGCAGTGAAAGGACAGGATTTGCAGATACGCAGTATTTT.

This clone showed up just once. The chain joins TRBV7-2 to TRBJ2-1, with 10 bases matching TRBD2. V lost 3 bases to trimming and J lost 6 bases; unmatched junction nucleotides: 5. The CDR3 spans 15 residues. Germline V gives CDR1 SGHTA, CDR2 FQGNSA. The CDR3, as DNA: TGTGCCAGCAGCTTTCTAGCGGGAGAGGGCAATGAGCAGTTCTTC. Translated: CASSFLAGEGNEQFF.

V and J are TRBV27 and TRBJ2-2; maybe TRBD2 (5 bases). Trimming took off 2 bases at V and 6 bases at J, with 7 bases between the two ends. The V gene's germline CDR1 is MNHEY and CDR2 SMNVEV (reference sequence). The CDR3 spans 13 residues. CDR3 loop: CASSLPGSGELFF. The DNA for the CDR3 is TGTGCCAGCAGTTTACCGGGGTCCGGGGAGCTGTTTTTT.

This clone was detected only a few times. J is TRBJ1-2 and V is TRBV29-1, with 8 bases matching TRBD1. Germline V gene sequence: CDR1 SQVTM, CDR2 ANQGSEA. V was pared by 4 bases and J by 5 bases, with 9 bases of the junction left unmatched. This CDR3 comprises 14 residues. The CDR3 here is CSVASGTGDYGYTF. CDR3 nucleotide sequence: TGCAGCGTTGCCTCCGGGACAGGAGATTATGGCTACACCTTC.

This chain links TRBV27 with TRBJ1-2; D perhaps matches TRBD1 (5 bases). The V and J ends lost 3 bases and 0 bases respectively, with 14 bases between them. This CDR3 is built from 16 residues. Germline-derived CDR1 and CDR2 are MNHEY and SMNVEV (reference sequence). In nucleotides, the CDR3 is TGTGCCAGCAGTTTCTGGTCAGGGCGGTCTAACTATGGCTACACCTTC. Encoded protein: CASSFWSGRSNYGYTF.

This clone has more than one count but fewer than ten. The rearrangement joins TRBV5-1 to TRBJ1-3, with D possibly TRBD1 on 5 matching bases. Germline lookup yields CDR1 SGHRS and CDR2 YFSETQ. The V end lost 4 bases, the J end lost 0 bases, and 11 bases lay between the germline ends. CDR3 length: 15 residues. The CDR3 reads CASSLTVSSGNTIYF. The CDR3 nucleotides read TGCGCCAGCAGCCTGACAGTGAGCTCTGGAAACACCATATATTTT.

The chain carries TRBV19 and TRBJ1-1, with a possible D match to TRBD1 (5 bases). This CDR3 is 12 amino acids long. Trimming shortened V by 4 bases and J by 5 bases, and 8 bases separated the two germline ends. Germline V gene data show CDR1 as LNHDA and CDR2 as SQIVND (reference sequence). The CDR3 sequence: CASSTRVTEAFF. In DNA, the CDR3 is TGTGCCAGTAGTACCAGGGTTACTGAAGCTTTCTTT. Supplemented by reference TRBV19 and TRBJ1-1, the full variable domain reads DGGITQSPKYLFRKEGQNVTLSCEQNLNHDAMYWYRQDPGQGLRLIYYSQIVNDFQKGDIAEGYSVSREKKESFPLTVTSAQKNPTAFYLCASSTRVTEAFFGQGTRLTVV.

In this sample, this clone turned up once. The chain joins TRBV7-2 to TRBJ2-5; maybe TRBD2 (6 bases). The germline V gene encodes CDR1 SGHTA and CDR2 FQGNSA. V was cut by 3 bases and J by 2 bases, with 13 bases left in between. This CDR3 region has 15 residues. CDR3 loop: CASSLGGSPQETQYF. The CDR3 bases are TGTGCCAGCAGCTTGGGGGGTTCACCGCAAGAGACCCAGTACTTC.

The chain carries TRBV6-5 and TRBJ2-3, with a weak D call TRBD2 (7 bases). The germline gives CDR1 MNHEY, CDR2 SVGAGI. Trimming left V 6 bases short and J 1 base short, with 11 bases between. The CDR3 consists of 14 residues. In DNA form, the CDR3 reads TGTGCCAGCAGCCGGGGGGCTGGCACAGATACGCAGTATTTT. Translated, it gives CASSRGAGTDTQYF.

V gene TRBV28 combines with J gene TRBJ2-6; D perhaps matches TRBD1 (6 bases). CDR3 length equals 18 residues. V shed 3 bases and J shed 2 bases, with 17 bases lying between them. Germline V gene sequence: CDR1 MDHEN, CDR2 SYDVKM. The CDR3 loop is CASSFNTGIVAGANVLTF. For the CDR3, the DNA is TGTGCCAGCAGTTTTAATACAGGGATCGTCGCTGGGGCCAACGTCCTGACTTTC.

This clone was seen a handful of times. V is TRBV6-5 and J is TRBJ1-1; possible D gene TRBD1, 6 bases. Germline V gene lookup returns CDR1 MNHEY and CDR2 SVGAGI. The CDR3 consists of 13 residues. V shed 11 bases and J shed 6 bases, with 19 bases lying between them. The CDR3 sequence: CAAGRGIGAEAFF. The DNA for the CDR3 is TGTGCCGCCGGCAGGGGCATCGGGGCTGAAGCTTTCTTT.

Here the CDR3 reads CASSLYFPLSYNEQFF. The DNA for the CDR3 is TGTGCCAGCAGTTTATATTTCCCCCTCTCCTACAATGAGCAGTTCTTC. J is TRBJ2-1 and V is TRBV27; D unclear. The CDR3 spans 16 residues. Germline values: CDR1 MNHEY, CDR2 SMNVEV (reference sequence). V lost 1 base, J lost 0 bases, and 10 bases lay in between.

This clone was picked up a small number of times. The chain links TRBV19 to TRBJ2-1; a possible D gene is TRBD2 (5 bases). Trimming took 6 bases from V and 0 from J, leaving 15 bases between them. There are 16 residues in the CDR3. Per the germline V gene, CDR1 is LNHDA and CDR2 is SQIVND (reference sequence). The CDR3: CASRRASGSSYNEQFF. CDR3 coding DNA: TGTGCCAGTAGAAGGGCGAGCGGTAGCTCCTACAATGAGCAGTTCTTC. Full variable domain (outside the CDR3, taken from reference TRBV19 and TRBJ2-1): DGGITQSPKYLFRKEGQNVTLSCEQNLNHDAMYWYRQDPGQGLRLIYYSQIVNDFQKGDIAEGYSVSREKKESFPLTVTSAQKNPTAFYLCASRRASGSSYNEQFFGPGTRLTVL.

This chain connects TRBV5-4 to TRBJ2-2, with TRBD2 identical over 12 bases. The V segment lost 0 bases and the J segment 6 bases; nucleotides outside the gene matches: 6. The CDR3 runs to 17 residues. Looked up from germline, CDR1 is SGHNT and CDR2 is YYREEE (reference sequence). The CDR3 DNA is TGTGCCAGCAGCTTGGCCAGACTAGCGGGAGTCCCCGGGGAGCTGTTTTTT. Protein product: CASSLARLAGVPGELFF.

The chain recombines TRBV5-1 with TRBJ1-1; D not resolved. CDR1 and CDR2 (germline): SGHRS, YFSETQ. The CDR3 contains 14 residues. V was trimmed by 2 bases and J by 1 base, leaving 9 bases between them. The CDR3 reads CASSLSAGNTEAFF. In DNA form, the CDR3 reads TGCGCCAGCAGCTTATCGGCGGGGAACACTGAAGCTTTCTTT.

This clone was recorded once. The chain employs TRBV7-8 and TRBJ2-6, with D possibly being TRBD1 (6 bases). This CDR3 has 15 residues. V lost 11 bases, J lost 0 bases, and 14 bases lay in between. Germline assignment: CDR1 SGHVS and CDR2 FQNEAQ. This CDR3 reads CAGSTGSSGANVLTF. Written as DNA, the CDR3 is TGTGCCGGATCTACAGGGAGCTCTGGGGCCAACGTCCTGACTTTC.

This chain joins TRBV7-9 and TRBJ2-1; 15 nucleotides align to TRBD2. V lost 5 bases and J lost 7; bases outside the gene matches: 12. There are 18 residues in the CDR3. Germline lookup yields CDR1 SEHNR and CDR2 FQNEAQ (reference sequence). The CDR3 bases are TGTGCCAGCAGCCCCACCGGGACTAGCGGGAGGTCACGGAATGAGCAGTTCTTC. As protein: CASSPTGTSGRSRNEQFF.

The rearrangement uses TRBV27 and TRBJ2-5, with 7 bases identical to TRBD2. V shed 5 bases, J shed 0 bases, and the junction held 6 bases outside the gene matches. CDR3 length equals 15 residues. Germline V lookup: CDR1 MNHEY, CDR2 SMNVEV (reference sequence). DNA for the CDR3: TGTGCCAGCAGTGCCGGGACTACCAACCAAGAGACCCAGTACTTC. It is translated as CASSAGTTNQETQYF.

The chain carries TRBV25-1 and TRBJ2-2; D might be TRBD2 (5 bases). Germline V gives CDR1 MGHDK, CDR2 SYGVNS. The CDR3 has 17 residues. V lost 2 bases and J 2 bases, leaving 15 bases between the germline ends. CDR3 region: CASSELYSGPNTGELFF. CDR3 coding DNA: TGTGCCAGCAGTGAACTTTACAGCGGACCTAACACCGGGGAGCTGTTTTTT.

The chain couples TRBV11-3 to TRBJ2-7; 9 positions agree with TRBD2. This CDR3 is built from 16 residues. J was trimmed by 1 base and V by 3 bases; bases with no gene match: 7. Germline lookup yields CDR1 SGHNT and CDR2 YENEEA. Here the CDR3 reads CASSFTGAGGSYEQYF. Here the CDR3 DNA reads TGTGCCAGCAGCTTTACGGGAGCGGGAGGATCCTACGAGCAGTACTTC.

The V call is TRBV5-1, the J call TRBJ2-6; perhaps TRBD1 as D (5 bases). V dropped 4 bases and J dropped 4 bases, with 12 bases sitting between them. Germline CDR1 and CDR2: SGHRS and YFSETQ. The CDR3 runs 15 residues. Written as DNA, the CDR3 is TGCGCCAGCAGCGGCTCAGGGTTAGGGGCCAACGTCCTGACTTTC. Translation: CASSGSGLGANVLTF.

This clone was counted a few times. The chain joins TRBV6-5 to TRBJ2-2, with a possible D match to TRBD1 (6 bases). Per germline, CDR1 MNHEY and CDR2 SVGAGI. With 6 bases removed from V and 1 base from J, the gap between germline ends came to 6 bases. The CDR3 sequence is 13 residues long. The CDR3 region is CASRTGNTGELFF. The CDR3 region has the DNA TGTGCCAGCAGGACAGGGAACACCGGGGAGCTGTTTTTT.

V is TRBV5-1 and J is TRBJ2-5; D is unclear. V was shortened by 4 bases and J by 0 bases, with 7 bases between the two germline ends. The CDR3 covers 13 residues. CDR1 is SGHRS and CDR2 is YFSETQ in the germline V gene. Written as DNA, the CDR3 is TGCGCCAGCAGCCTGGCGTACCAAGAGACCCAGTACTTC. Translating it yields CASSLAYQETQYF. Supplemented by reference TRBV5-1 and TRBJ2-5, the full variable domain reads KAGVTQTPRYLIKTRGQQVTLSCSPISGHRSVSWYQQTPGQGLQFLFEYFSETQRNKGNFPGRFSGRQFSNSRSEMNVSTLELGDSALYLCASSLAYQETQYFGPGTRLLVL.

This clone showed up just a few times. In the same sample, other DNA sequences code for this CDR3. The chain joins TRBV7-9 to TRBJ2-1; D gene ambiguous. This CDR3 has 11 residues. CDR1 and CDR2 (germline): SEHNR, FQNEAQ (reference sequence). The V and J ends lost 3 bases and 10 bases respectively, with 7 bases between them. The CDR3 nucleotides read TGTGCCAGCAGCTTCCCCCGGGAGCAGTTCTTC. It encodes CASSFPREQFF.

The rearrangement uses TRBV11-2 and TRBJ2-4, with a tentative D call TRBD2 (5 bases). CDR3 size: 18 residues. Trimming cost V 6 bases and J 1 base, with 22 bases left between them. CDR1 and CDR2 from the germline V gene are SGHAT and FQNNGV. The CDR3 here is CASSISRKGPSAKNIQYF. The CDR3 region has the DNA TGTGCCAGCAGTATAAGCAGGAAGGGTCCTAGCGCCAAAAACATTCAGTACTTC.

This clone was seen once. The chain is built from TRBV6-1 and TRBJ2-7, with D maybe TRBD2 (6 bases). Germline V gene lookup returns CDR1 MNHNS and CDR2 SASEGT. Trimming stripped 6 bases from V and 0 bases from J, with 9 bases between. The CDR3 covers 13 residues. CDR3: CASRPGGSYEQYF. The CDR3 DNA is TGTGCCAGCAGACCCGGGGGCTCCTACGAGCAGTACTTC.

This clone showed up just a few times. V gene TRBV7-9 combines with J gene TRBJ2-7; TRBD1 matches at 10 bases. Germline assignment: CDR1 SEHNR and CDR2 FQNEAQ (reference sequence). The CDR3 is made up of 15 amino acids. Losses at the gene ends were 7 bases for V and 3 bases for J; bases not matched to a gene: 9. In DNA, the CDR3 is TGTGCCAGCAACCCACCGGGGACAGGGGACTACGAGCAGTACTTC. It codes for CASNPPGTGDYEQYF.